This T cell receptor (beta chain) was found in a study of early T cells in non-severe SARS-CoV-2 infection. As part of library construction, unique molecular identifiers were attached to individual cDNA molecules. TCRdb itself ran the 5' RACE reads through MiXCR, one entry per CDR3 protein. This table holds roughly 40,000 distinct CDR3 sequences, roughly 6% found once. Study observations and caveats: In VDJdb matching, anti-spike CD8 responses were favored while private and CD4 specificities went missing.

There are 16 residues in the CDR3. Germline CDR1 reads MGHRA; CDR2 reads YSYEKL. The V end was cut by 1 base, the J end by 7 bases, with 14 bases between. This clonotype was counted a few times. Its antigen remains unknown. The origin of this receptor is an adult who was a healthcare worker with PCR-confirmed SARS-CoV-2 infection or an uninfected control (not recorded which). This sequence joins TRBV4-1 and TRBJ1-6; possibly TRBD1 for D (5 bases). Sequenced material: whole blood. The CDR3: CASSQAPTGTNSPLHF. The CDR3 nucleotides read TGCGCCAGCAGCCAAGCTCCTACAGGAACCAATTCACCCCTCCACTTT.